The 30 T cell receptor beta chains below come from one sample, sequenced in a study of cytomegalovirus exposure and HLA in healthy donors. The study ran its PCR with 60 Vbeta and 13 Jbeta primers. Profiling relied on immunoSEQ multiplex PCR, and the TCRdb table lists in-frame clones only, not all of them. The data contain roughly 130,000 clones, around 77% of them singletons. Specimen: PBMCs. The receptors shown here come from a woman aged 45-59 years in good health and CMV-seronegative.

This chain links TRBV2 with TRBJ1-1; D possibly corresponds to TRBD1 (5 bases). The germline V gene has CDR1 SNHLY and CDR2 FYNNEI. The CDR3 sequence is 13 residues long. V lost 7 bases, J lost 4 bases, and 13 bases lay in between. The CDR3 DNA is TGTGCCAGCACGGCCCAGGGTGGCACTGAAGCTTTCTTT. Translation: CASTAQGGTEAFF.

This clone came up once. V usage is TRBV18 and J usage is TRBJ2-7, with 11 bases lining up with TRBD1. The ends lost 3 bases at V and 7 bases at J; junction bases unmatched: 5. CDR1 and CDR2 (germline): KGHSH, LQKENI. The CDR3 spans 14 residues. The CDR3 DNA reads TGTGCCAGCTCACCTGGACAGGGGGCATGTGAGCAGTACTTC. It specifies CASSPGQGACEQYF.

This chain links TRBV11-2 with TRBJ2-2; 7 bases match TRBD2. The CDR3 covers 14 residues. Germline V lookup: CDR1 SGHAT, CDR2 FQNNGV. J was trimmed by 6 bases and V by 5 bases; bases with no gene match: 6. The CDR3 protein is CASSDGGIPGELFF. Written as DNA, the CDR3 is TGTGCCAGCAGCGACGGGGGGATACCCGGGGAGCTGTTTTTT. The variable domain in full, with the rest retrieved from reference TRBV11-2 and TRBJ2-2, is EAGVAQSPRYKIIEKRQSVAFWCNPISGHATLYWYQQILGQGPKLLIQFQNNGVVDDSQLPKDRFSAERLKGVDSTLKIQPAKLEDSAVYLCASSDGGIPGELFFGEGSRLTVL.

V and J are TRBV7-2 and TRBJ2-7; perhaps TRBD1 as D (6 bases). In germline, CDR1 is SGHTA, CDR2 FQGNSA. This CDR3 has 12 residues. V gave up 5 bases and J gave up 3 bases, with 8 bases separating them. CDR3 amino acids: CASSMDSYEQYF. In DNA, the CDR3 is TGTGCCAGCAGCATGGACAGCTACGAGCAGTACTTC.

The chain uses TRBV28 and TRBJ1-1; maybe TRBD1 (6 bases). Germline V gives CDR1 MDHEN, CDR2 SYDVKM. Trimming removed 3 bases from V and 1 base from J, with 12 bases in between. The CDR3 extends over 15 amino acids. CDR3 coding DNA: TGTGCCAGCAGTTTCCTAGACAGGCGGAACACTGAAGCTTTCTTT. Translation: CASSFLDRRNTEAFF.

This clone was seen just once. The chain has TRBV30 and TRBJ1-2; D is perhaps TRBD1 (5 bases). This CDR3 region has 12 residues. Germline V gives CDR1 GTSNPN, CDR2 SVGIG (reference sequence). The V end was cut by 3 bases, the J end by 7 bases, with 12 bases between. The CDR3 coding sequence is TGTGCCTGGAGCCTTTGGGGGGTTGGCTACACCTTC. Its protein is CAWSLWGVGYTF.

The chain links TRBV11-2 to TRBJ2-3; D is possibly TRBD2 (6 bases). Germline V gene data show CDR1 as SGHAT and CDR2 as FQNNGV. V dropped 0 bases and J dropped 6 bases, with 16 bases sitting between them. The CDR3 consists of 16 residues. In DNA form, the CDR3 reads TGTGCCAGCAGCTTAGATCGGGTATTAGCGGTGGATACGCAGTATTTT. Translating gives CASSLDRVLAVDTQYF.

This clone was recorded once. The gene calls are TRBV28 and TRBJ1-2, with D perhaps matching TRBD1 (5 bases). There are 15 residues in the CDR3. Per germline, CDR1 MDHEN and CDR2 SYDVKM. V lost 3 bases, J lost 8 bases, and 19 bases lay in between. CDR3 sequence: CASSFPGGTTRGYTF. The CDR3 region has the DNA TGTGCCAGCAGTTTCCCCGGCGGGACTACTAGAGGCTACACCTTC.

This chain links TRBV7-9 with TRBJ1-2; D call uncertain. CDR3 size: 13 residues. V lost 0 bases and J 5 bases, leaving 7 bases between the germline ends. Per the germline V gene, CDR1 is SEHNR and CDR2 is FQNEAQ (reference sequence). The CDR3 here is CASSLAGDYGYTF. The CDR3 nucleotides are TGTGCCAGCAGCTTAGCGGGAGATTATGGCTACACCTTC.

This rearrangement joins TRBV5-1 to TRBJ1-1; D is undetermined. Germline CDR1 is SGHRS and CDR2 is YFSETQ. This CDR3 contains 15 residues. V was cut by 0 bases and J by 1 base, with 10 bases left in between. CDR3 coding DNA: TGCGCCAGCAGCTTGGCCCCGACACCGAACACTGAAGCTTTCTTT. Encoded protein: CASSLAPTPNTEAFF.

The chain couples TRBV29-1 to TRBJ1-1; a possible D gene is TRBD1 (5 bases). Per the germline V gene, CDR1 is SQVTM and CDR2 is ANQGSEA. The ends were cut back, 6 bases at V and 6 bases at J, with 23 bases in the middle. This CDR3 is 15 amino acids long. This chain's CDR3 is CSVASGGGVSSEAFF. The CDR3 DNA is TGCAGCGTCGCAAGTGGCGGGGGGGTAAGTTCTGAAGCTTTCTTT.

This clone was seen a single time. The chain recombines TRBV14 with TRBJ1-1; a weak D match, TRBD1 (6 bases). There are 16 residues in the CDR3. From germline, CDR1 is SGHDN and CDR2 FVKESK. The V end lost 5 bases, the J end lost 0 bases, and 16 bases lay between the germline ends. The chain's CDR3 is CASSSIGGAMNTEAFF. The CDR3 DNA follows: TGTGCCAGCAGCAGCATTGGGGGGGCTATGAACACTGAAGCTTTCTTT.

The chain recombines TRBV9 with TRBJ2-5; weak D call: TRBD2 (6 bases). The CDR3 is made up of 10 amino acids. V shed 3 bases and J shed 9 bases, with 6 bases lying between them. CDR1 is SGDLS and CDR2 is YYNGEE in the germline V gene. CDR3 protein: CASSGEAQYF. The CDR3 bases are TGTGCCAGCAGCGGGGAGGCCCAGTACTTC.

V usage is TRBV28 and J usage is TRBJ2-7, with 10 positions matching TRBD2. V was clipped by 5 bases and J by 5 bases; unmatched bases: 18. Germline CDR1 reads MDHEN; CDR2 reads SYDVKM. CDR3 length: 18 amino acids. Written as DNA, the CDR3 is TGTGCCAGCAGTGACCAGACTAGCGGGTACCCTTTTTTCCACGAGCAGTACTTC. Protein: CASSDQTSGYPFFHEQYF.

J is TRBJ1-1 and V is TRBV5-3; 7 bases agree with TRBD1. TRBV5-3 is identified as an open reading frame with a role that is uncertain. V dropped 4 bases and J dropped 1; count of bases not matched to a gene: 7. CDR3 length: 15 amino acids. CDR3 sequence: CARSGWDRRNTEAFF. CDR3 DNA: TGTGCCAGAAGCGGGTGGGACAGAAGGAACACTGAAGCTTTCTTT.

J is TRBJ1-1 and V is TRBV20-1; D is uncertain. Germline assignment: CDR1 DFQATT and CDR2 SNEGSKA (reference sequence). V was shortened by 2 bases and J by 8 bases, with 9 bases between the two germline ends. There are 11 residues in the CDR3. CDR3 in amino acids: CSARRYGEAFF. CDR3 DNA sequence: TGCAGTGCTAGAAGGTACGGGGAAGCTTTCTTT.

V is TRBV4-3 and J is TRBJ1-2; TRBD1 matches at 9 bases. The J segment lost 7 bases and the V segment lost 1 base, leaving 7 bases of the junction unmatched. Germline-derived CDR1 and CDR2 are LGHNA and YSLEER. The CDR3 is 15 residues long. CDR3 DNA: TGCGCCAGCAGCCAAGTTACGGGGACAGGGTTTGGCTACACCTTC. Its translation is CASSQVTGTGFGYTF.

The J gene is TRBJ2-2, the V gene TRBV30; maybe TRBD2 (5 bases). The germline CDR1 and CDR2 sequences are GTSNPN and SVGIG (reference sequence). The germline V and J ends were trimmed by 0 bases and 0 bases, with 11 bases remaining between them. This CDR3 contains 16 residues. CDR3 sequence: CAWSVRGFTNTGELFF. The CDR3 nucleotides are TGTGCCTGGAGTGTACGGGGTTTTACGAACACCGGGGAGCTGTTTTTT.

This rearrangement joins TRBV9 to TRBJ2-1, with 9 bases aligning to TRBD1. CDR3 length equals 18 residues. Germline V CDR1 and CDR2: SGDLS, YYNGEE. With 1 base clipped from V and 4 bases from J, the junction kept 12 bases outside the gene matches. The CDR3 DNA is TGTGCCAGCAGCGTACAAGGCCCGGGGACAGGGAGGTACAATGAGCAGTTCTTC. This gives the protein CASSVQGPGTGRYNEQFF. Looking up the rest from reference TRBV9 and TRBJ2-1 gives the full variable domain: DSGVTQTPKHLITATGQRVTLRCSPRSGDLSVYWYQQSLDQGLQFLIQYYNGEERAKGNILERFSAQQFPDLHSELNLSSLELGDSALYFCASSVQGPGTGRYNEQFFGPGTRLTVL.

This chain links TRBV11-3 with TRBJ2-5; 7 bases line up with TRBD2. Germline V gene data show CDR1 as SGHNT and CDR2 as YENEEA. J was trimmed by 2 bases and V by 6 bases; bases with no gene match: 12. The CDR3 runs to 16 residues. The chain's CDR3 is CASRHSKRGRQETQYF. For the CDR3, the DNA is TGTGCCAGCAGGCATAGTAAGCGGGGTCGACAAGAGACCCAGTACTTC.

This clone was observed a few times. The DNA for the CDR3 is TGTGCCATACCGGGACAGGGGGACACTGGGGCCAACGTCCTGACTTTC. Its translation: CAIPGQGDTGANVLTF. The chain uses TRBV28 and TRBJ2-6; TRBD1 aligns across 11 bases. This CDR3 has 16 amino acids. Unmatched junction bases numbered 7, after V lost 10 bases and J lost 2 bases. The germline V gene has CDR1 MDHEN and CDR2 SYDVKM.

The chain employs TRBV10-2 and TRBJ2-5; a weak D match, TRBD2 (5 bases). This CDR3 region has 16 residues. The germline gives CDR1 WSHSY, CDR2 SAAADI. V shed 6 bases and J shed 2 bases, with 19 bases lying between them. This CDR3 reads CASRAATYSVQETQYF. Here the CDR3 DNA reads TGCGCCAGCAGAGCAGCAACGTATAGCGTTCAAGAGACCCAGTACTTC.

Written as DNA, the CDR3 is TGTGCCAGCAGTTATCCGGGATTTACTGGAAACACCATATATTTT. This translates into CASSYPGFTGNTIYF. The chain recombines TRBV7-9 with TRBJ1-3; no clear D gene. Looked up from germline, CDR1 is SEHNR and CDR2 is FQNEAQ (reference sequence). CDR3 length: 15 amino acids. The V gene lost 6 bases and the J gene lost 2 bases, with 14 bases spanning the gap.

V is TRBV28 and J is TRBJ1-5; the match to TRBD1 covers 7 bases. Germline CDR1 and CDR2: MDHEN and SYDVKM. The CDR3 loop spans 14 amino acids. Trimming removed 6 bases from V and 7 bases from J; junction bases left unmatched: 9. Here the CDR3 DNA reads TGTGCCAGCAGCACGACAGGGTATGGGCAGCCCCAGCATTTT. Its translation is CASSTTGYGQPQHF. Drawing the rest from reference TRBV28 and TRBJ1-5, the complete variable domain is DVKVTQSSRYLVKRTGEKVFLECVQDMDHENMFWYRQDPGLGLRLIYFSYDVKMKEKGDIPEGYSVSREKKERFSLILESASTNQTSMYLCASSTTGYGQPQHFGDGTRLSIL.

This chain links TRBV5-1 with TRBJ2-7; possibly TRBD1 for D (5 bases). The V and J ends lost 0 bases and 7 bases respectively, with 14 bases between them. The V gene's germline CDR1 is SGHRS and CDR2 YFSETQ. There are 14 residues in the CDR3. The CDR3, as DNA: TGCGCCAGCAGCTTGGCCTTCAGGGCTGGAGAGCAGTACTTC. Translation: CASSLAFRAGEQYF.

V and J are TRBV4-1 and TRBJ2-3; no firm D call. The germline CDR1 and CDR2 sequences are MGHRA and YSYEKL. CDR3 length: 15 amino acids. Trimming shortened V by 4 bases and J by 1 base, and 12 bases separated the two germline ends. The CDR3 DNA follows: TGCGCCAGCAGCCCCCGGAGCGAGGGCACAGATACGCAGTATTTT. Translation gives CASSPRSEGTDTQYF.

This chain uses TRBV6-1 with TRBJ1-2; TRBD1 agrees at 9 bases. CDR3 length equals 17 residues. After removal of 3 bases from V and 4 bases from J, the junction contained 12 bases not matched to a gene. Germline assignment: CDR1 MNHNS and CDR2 SASEGT. CDR3 loop: CASSEGGGQGIPYGYTF. DNA for the CDR3: TGTGCCAGCAGTGAGGGGGGGGGACAGGGAATCCCCTATGGCTACACCTTC.

The chain has TRBV5-4 and TRBJ1-2; D perhaps matches TRBD1 (5 bases). V was clipped by 5 bases and J by 0 bases, with 14 bases between them. Germline CDR1 SGHNT, CDR2 YYREEE (reference sequence). CDR3 length: 15 amino acids. CDR3 residues: CASRLATATNYGYTF. CDR3 bases: TGTGCCAGCAGGCTCGCGACAGCGACTAACTATGGCTACACCTTC.

This clone has only a few counts. V usage is TRBV5-6 and J usage is TRBJ2-3, with TRBD2 as a possible D gene (5 bases). Germline V gives CDR1 SGHDT, CDR2 YYEEEE. The germline V and J ends were trimmed by 2 bases and 1 base, with 11 bases remaining between them. The CDR3 sequence is 15 residues long. The CDR3 DNA sequence: TGTGCCAGCAGCTTATACCACGGGGGCACAGATACGCAGTATTTT. It specifies CASSLYHGGTDTQYF.

V is TRBV30 and J is TRBJ2-7; 7 bases are shared with TRBD1. CDR1 is GTSNPN, CDR2 SVGIG, per germline (reference sequence). This CDR3 has 12 amino acids. J gave up 6 bases and V 2 bases, and 4 bases lay outside the gene matches. The chain's CDR3 is CAWSPQGVEQYF. DNA for the CDR3: TGTGCCTGGAGTCCTCAGGGGGTCGAGCAGTACTTC.